The rows below give T cell receptor beta chains drawn from one sample of a study of blood T cell repertoires in COVID-19. Using immunoSEQ multiplex PCR, the repertoire was profiled, and TCRdb retains in-frame clones only, with some absent. The table records about 410,000 clones, about 89% of them present only once. Sequencing was carried out using peripheral blood. The receptors stem from a woman in her thirties or forties with COVID-19, enrolled during active disease. The CDR3 runs from the conserved cysteine through the conserved F or W. The D gene is left open where the match is weak. Rows may omit the clone size; those that give it use once, few, many or a size class.

v_call	d_call	j_call	clone_size	cdr3_nt	cdr3_aa
TRBV29-1	-	TRBJ1-1	-	TGCAGCGTTGTACCCGGGAACACTGAAGCTTTCTTT	CSVVPGNTEAFF
TRBV7-3	TRBD2	TRBJ2-1	-	TGTGCCAGCAGCTTACTTCCTAGCGGGGCATCCTACAATGAGCAGTTCTTC	CASSLLPSGASYNEQFF
TRBV5-1	-	TRBJ1-1	-	TGCGCCAGCAGCTTGGCCGAGGCAGGGTACGGGAACACTGAAGCTTTCTTT	CASSLAEAGYGNTEAFF
TRBV30	TRBD2	TRBJ2-2	-	TGTGCCTGGATAGCGGGGGTTGGCACCGGGGAGCTGTTTTTT	CAWIAGVGTGELFF
TRBV5-1	-	TRBJ1-2	-	TGCGCCAGCAGCCCAGAAATGGACAGCATGAATGGCTACACCTTC	CASSPEMDSMNGYTF
TRBV19	TRBD1	TRBJ1-1	-	TGTGCCAGTAGTCACTTAGACAGGGGGTGGGACACTGAAGCTTTCTTT	CASSHLDRGWDTEAFF
TRBV24-1	TRBD1	TRBJ1-5	-	TGTGCCACCAGTGATGGGGACAGGGGCTATCAGCCCCAGCATTTT	CATSDGDRGYQPQHF
TRBV5-1	TRBD1	TRBJ1-1	-	TGCGCCAGCAGCTTGACAGGGGGGAGTGATGAAGCTTTCTTT	CASSLTGGSDEAFF
TRBV27	TRBD1	TRBJ2-1	once	TGTGCCAGCGGGACAGGGCCCTACAATGAGCAGTTCTTC	CASGTGPYNEQFF
TRBV18	-	TRBJ1-1	-	TGTGCCAGCTCACCACAACAGGGTGGGAACACTGAAGCTTTCTTT	CASSPQQGGNTEAFF
TRBV28	-	TRBJ1-6	-	TGTGCCAGCAGATCTTGGGCGGGGCCGAATAATTCACCCCTCCACTTT	CASRSWAGPNNSPLHF
TRBV11-2	TRBD2	TRBJ2-5	-	TGTGCCAGCAGCTTAGCGGGCGGGGGAACGGGAGAGACCCAGTACTTC	CASSLAGGGTGETQYF
TRBV28	-	TRBJ1-2	-	TGTGCCAGCAGGACCCCCCGGGGGGTCAATGGCTACACCTTC	CASRTPRGVNGYTF
TRBV14	TRBD1	TRBJ1-5	-	TGTGCCACCGGGACAGGGGGCAATCAGCCCCAGCATTTT	CATGTGGNQPQHF
TRBV5-1	-	TRBJ2-2	-	TGCGCCAGCAGCGCGCAGGACACCGGGGAGCTGTTTTTT	CASSAQDTGELFF
TRBV10-3	-	TRBJ2-1	-	TGTGCCATCAGTGAAGTAGTAAGGAGTTCCTACAATGAGCAGTTCTTC	CAISEVVRSSYNEQFF
TRBV4-3	-	TRBJ2-5	-	TGCGCCAGCAGCCAAGATCGCGGGGGCCGCCAAGAGACCCAGTACTTC	CASSQDRGGRQETQYF
TRBV6-5	TRBD1	TRBJ1-2	few	TGTGCCAGCAGACTTGCCGGGACAGGGGCTGGCTACACCTTC	CASRLAGTGAGYTF
TRBV27	-	TRBJ2-3	-	TGTGCCAGCAAAACGGCAGATACGCAGTATTTT	CASKTADTQYF
TRBV5-1	TRBD1	TRBJ2-7	-	TGCGCCAGCAGTAGGACAGGGGGTTTCTACGAGCAGTACTTC	CASSRTGGFYEQYF
TRBV7-9	TRBD2	TRBJ2-5	once	TGTGCCAGCAGCTTGCTTAGCGGGAGTGAGACCCAGTACTTC	CASSLLSGSETQYF
TRBV28	-	TRBJ1-2	-	TGTGCCAGCAGTTCCCCCAGGGTAGCTAACTATGGCTACACCTTC	CASSSPRVANYGYTF